This T cell receptor (beta chain) was recovered during a study of T-cell memory formation after mild COVID-19. Whole-study results and caveats: Pre-infection memory carried some responding clones, suggesting that cross-reactive memory joined. CD4+ contracting clones were mainly CM and EM; CD8+ ones, EMRA.

Worth noting for this clonotype: Its specificity is unknown.

TCRdb itself ran the 5' RACE reads through MiXCR, one entry per CDR3 protein. Among about 200,000 distinct CDR3 sequences listed, just over 9.5% were seen once. Looked up from germline, CDR1 is DFQATT and CDR2 is SNEGSKA (reference sequence). Trimming at V came to 0 bases and at J to 5 bases, leaving 9 bases not matched to a gene. CDR3 length: 15 amino acids. The sequence came from a man between 18 and 35 years old who had mild COVID-19 (a few samples of this study predate the infection). Cell type and time point are not known. V gene TRBV20-1 combines with J gene TRBJ1-1; 7 bases are a match to TRBD1. The sequenced material came from PBMCs or a T cell subset sorted from them (not recorded which). The DNA of the CDR3 is TGCAGTGCTAGAGAACCCAGGGGGTTAGGAACTGAAGCTTTCTTT. It translates to CSAREPRGLGTEAFF.